Below, 30 T cell receptor beta chains from the same sample are listed, as sequenced in a study of blood T cells in healthy people across ages. Combining a sample-barcoded 5' primer with a J-beta primer mix, a second PCR ran for roughly 6 to 12 cycles. MiXCR, applied by TCRdb to the 5' RACE reads, yields one record per CDR3 protein. The data contain over 1,200,000 distinct CDR3 sequences, around 59% of them singletons. The sequencing sample was made of blood. These receptors all come from a man aged 18-30 years in good health.

V is TRBV9 and J is TRBJ2-1; 12 bases fit TRBD2. The V gene end was trimmed by 2 bases and the J gene end by 7 bases; junction bases not matched to a gene: 4. The CDR3 length is 15 residues. From germline, CDR1 is SGDLS and CDR2 YYNGEE. CDR3 in DNA: TGTGCCAGCAGCGTTACTAGCGGGAGGACAAATGAGCAGTTCTTC. This gives the protein CASSVTSGRTNEQFF.

In its sample, this clonotype was seen a few times. CDR3 region: CASSQPHSVNEQFF. In DNA form, the CDR3 reads TGCGCCAGCAGCCAACCCCATAGCGTCAATGAGCAGTTCTTC. The chain has TRBV4-1 and TRBJ2-1; D is perhaps TRBD2 (5 bases). Germline assignment: CDR1 MGHRA and CDR2 YSYEKL. The CDR3 loop spans 14 amino acids. V lost 2 bases to trimming and J lost 6 bases, with 11 bases between them.

The chain recombines TRBV27 with TRBJ1-5, with D hard to call. CDR3 size: 14 residues. V shed 5 bases and J shed 9 bases, with 17 bases lying between them. Germline-derived CDR1 and CDR2 are MNHEY and SMNVEV (reference sequence). The CDR3 DNA is TGTGCCAGCAGTCTCGACTCTATCCGTCGGCCCCAGCATTTT. Translated: CASSLDSIRRPQHF.

The chain combines TRBV6-1 with TRBJ2-1, with D possibly matching TRBD2 (5 bases). Trimming stripped 4 bases from V and 0 bases from J, with 13 bases between. The CDR3 is 16 amino acids. Germline V gene sequence: CDR1 MNHNS, CDR2 SASEGT. In DNA, the CDR3 is TGTGCCAGCAGTGCGGGGTGGGGAGACTCCTACAATGAGCAGTTCTTC. This sequence encodes CASSAGWGDSYNEQFF.

This chain uses TRBV27 with TRBJ2-7, with D possibly being TRBD1 or TRBD2 (7 bases each). V dropped 6 bases and J dropped 7 bases, with 22 bases sitting between them. Germline V lookup: CDR1 MNHEY, CDR2 SMNVEV (reference sequence). This CDR3 has 15 residues. The CDR3 spells CASSLTSRGENEQYF. CDR3 DNA: TGTGCCAGCAGCCTGACTAGCAGGGGGGAAAATGAGCAGTACTTC.

V usage is TRBV20-1 and J usage is TRBJ2-1, with D perhaps matching TRBD2 (6 bases). CDR3 size: 12 residues. Trimming took off 8 bases at V and 5 bases at J, with 13 bases between the two ends. Germline CDR1 DFQATT, CDR2 SNEGSKA (reference sequence). The CDR3: CSPTGENNEQFF. CDR3 nucleotides: TGCAGTCCTACGGGGGAGAACAATGAGCAGTTCTTC.

As DNA, the CDR3 is TGTGCCAGCAGTTTCCCTAGCGGGAGTAATTTGTACTTC. Protein sequence: CASSFPSGSNLYF. The V and J genes are TRBV6-2 or TRBV6-3 and TRBJ2-7, with TRBD2 matching 10 bases. The CDR3 extends over 13 amino acids. After removal of 4 bases from V and 12 bases from J, the junction contained 9 bases not matched to a gene. CDR1 and CDR2 (germline): MNHEY, SVGEGT.

This chain links TRBV27 with TRBJ1-5; D gene ambiguous. Germline V lookup: CDR1 MNHEY, CDR2 SMNVEV (reference sequence). V was shortened by 4 bases and J by 6 bases, with 13 bases between the two germline ends. This CDR3 is built from 14 residues. CDR3 sequence: CASSSSPEAQPQHF. CDR3 sequence (DNA): TGTGCCAGCAGTTCGTCCCCCGAGGCTCAGCCCCAGCATTTT.

This rearrangement joins TRBV4-3 to TRBJ1-2; D gene ambiguous. The CDR3 has 14 residues. Germline V CDR1 and CDR2: LGHNA, YSLEER. V gave up 0 bases and J gave up 3 bases, with 8 bases separating them. The CDR3 DNA follows: TGCGCCAGCAGCCAAGATCCCCTATACTATGGCTACACCTTC. Amino acids: CASSQDPLYYGYTF.

This chain joins TRBV5-1 and TRBJ2-3; D is ambiguous. This CDR3 has 15 residues. Germline-derived CDR1 and CDR2 are SGHRS and YFSETQ. The germline V and J ends were trimmed by 3 bases and 10 bases, with 21 bases remaining between them. The DNA of the CDR3 is TGCGCCAGCAGCTCAGACCCCACCAATACGAGATCGCAGTATTTT. It yields the protein CASSSDPTNTRSQYF.

The J gene is TRBJ2-3, the V gene TRBV4-1, with a possible D match to TRBD2 (5 bases). CDR3 length equals 17 residues. V was shortened by 0 bases and J by 2 bases, with 15 bases between the two germline ends. Germline assignment: CDR1 MGHRA and CDR2 YSYEKL. The CDR3 nucleotides are TGCGCCAGCAGCCAAGACTTGGACTCCAGGAACACAGATACGCAGTATTTT. Residues: CASSQDLDSRNTDTQYF.

The CDR3 DNA sequence: TGCAGCCACAGTTCCCCTACGGGCGAGCAGTACTTC. It is translated as CSHSSPTGEQYF. The chain employs TRBV29-1 and TRBJ2-7, with D unclear. Looked up from germline, CDR1 is SQVTM and CDR2 is ANQGSEA. Trimming pared 8 bases from V and 6 bases from J, leaving 17 bases between. The CDR3 has 12 amino acids.

The genes are TRBV9 and TRBJ2-1; possibly TRBD2 for D (6 bases). The CDR3 is 15 residues long. The ends were cut back, 3 bases at V and 8 bases at J, with 18 bases in the middle. Germline-derived CDR1 and CDR2 are SGDLS and YYNGEE. In DNA, the CDR3 is TGTGCCAGCAGCGCTCTTTCGGGAGTAACGGATGAGCAGTTCTTC. Its translation is CASSALSGVTDEQFF.

This clonotype was detected a few times. The V call is TRBV7-9, the J call TRBJ2-7; 8 nucleotides align to TRBD2. The germline gives CDR1 SEHNR, CDR2 FQNEAQ (reference sequence). The CDR3 spans 15 residues. V shed 5 bases, J shed 1 base, and the junction held 7 bases outside the gene matches. This chain's CDR3 is CASSPRGGRSYEQYF. The CDR3 nucleotides are TGTGCCAGCAGCCCCCGGGGGGGAAGGTCCTACGAGCAGTACTTC.

The chain uses TRBV5-1 and TRBJ2-5; tentatively, D is TRBD1 (7 bases). V was trimmed by 0 bases and J by 5 bases, leaving 14 bases between them. The CDR3 has 15 residues. Per the germline V gene, CDR1 is SGHRS and CDR2 is YFSETQ. In DNA, the CDR3 is TGCGCCAGCAGCTTGGGACAGGGAGGAGTCGAGACCCAGTACTTC. Its translation: CASSLGQGGVETQYF.

The V and J genes are TRBV6-5 and TRBJ2-3, with D possibly TRBD1 on 6 matching bases. V gave up 2 bases and J gave up 4 bases, with 16 bases separating them. The CDR3 spans 16 residues. CDR1 MNHEY and CDR2 SVGAGI come from the germline V gene. This chain's CDR3 is CASSYDGQRTSDTQYF. The DNA for the CDR3 is TGTGCCAGCAGTTACGATGGACAGCGAACATCAGATACGCAGTATTTT.

The V gene is TRBV28, the J gene TRBJ2-5, with D perhaps TRBD2 (6 bases). The DNA end is more similar to TRBJ2-7, so the J call may be wrong. This CDR3 spans 16 amino acids. Germline CDR1 MDHEN, CDR2 SYDVKM. The CDR3: CASKRDLGWEVYEQYF. The DNA of the CDR3 is TGTGCCAGCAAACGGGATCTAGGGTGGGAGGTCTACGAGCAGTACTTC.

The V call is TRBV2, the J call TRBJ2-1, with D perhaps TRBD2 (6 bases). V lost 6 bases to trimming and J lost 4 bases, with 13 bases between them. The CDR3 is 14 amino acids. From germline, CDR1 is SNHLY and CDR2 FYNNEI. Written as DNA, the CDR3 is TGTGCCAGCAGATTCGGGGGTCTGTACAATGAGCAGTTCTTC. It is translated as CASRFGGLYNEQFF.

The V and J genes are TRBV7-9 and TRBJ2-4; D is possibly TRBD2 (5 bases). The closer fit of TRBJ2-5 to the DNA end suggests the J call may be wrong. The CDR3 has 13 residues. Per the germline V gene, CDR1 is SEHNR and CDR2 is FQNEAQ (reference sequence). DNA for the CDR3: TGTGCCATCAGAGACGGAGGACAAGAGACCCAGTACTTC. Translation: CAIRDGGQETQYF.

CDR3 sequence: CASSLVASGRSGNEQYF. In DNA form, the CDR3 reads TGTGCCAGCAGCTTAGTGGCTAGCGGGAGAAGTGGTAACGAGCAGTACTTC. This chain uses TRBV7-2 with TRBJ2-7; 10 nucleotides line up with TRBD2. Unmatched junction bases numbered 11, after V lost 1 base and J lost 5 bases. This CDR3 comprises 17 residues. The germline V gene has CDR1 SGHTA and CDR2 FQGNSA.

In regard to this clonotype: Germline and junction disagree at one end, which may indicate a read error. The V call is TRBV2, the J call TRBJ1-6; D unresolved. The CDR3 loop spans 11 amino acids. Per germline, CDR1 SNHLY and CDR2 FYNNEI. CDR3 sequence: CASLYSSPLHF. The CDR3 DNA is TGTGCCAGCTTGTATAGTTCACCCCTCCACTTT.

For this clonotype: At one of its ends the junction is not consistent with the germline gene, which may arise from a read error. This sequence joins TRBV6-5 and TRBJ2-3, with D uncertain. The CDR3 covers 14 residues. The germline V gene encodes CDR1 MNHEY and CDR2 SVGAGI. The CDR3 sequence is CASSYAAGRDMQYF. The CDR3 bases are TGTGCCAGCAGTTACGCGGCTGGCAGAGATATGCAGTATTTT.

The J gene is TRBJ2-6, the V gene TRBV18; 8 bases map to TRBD2. CDR1 is KGHSH, CDR2 LQKENI, per germline. The CDR3 spans 19 residues. The ends lost 3 bases at V and 0 bases at J; junction bases unmatched: 10. The DNA for the CDR3 is TGTGCCAGCTCACCTATGGGGCTAGCGGGTAACTCTGGGGCCAACGTCCTGACTTTC. Protein sequence: CASSPMGLAGNSGANVLTF.

The rearrangement joins TRBV18 to TRBJ2-4, with 7 bases identical to TRBD1. The DNA end is more similar to TRBJ2-7, so the J call may be wrong. The length of the CDR3 is 15 residues. CDR1 and CDR2 from the germline V gene are KGHSH and LQKENI. The CDR3 DNA is TGTGCCAGCTCATACCCGACAGGGTTGGTGGGCGAGCAGTACTTC. Translating gives CASSYPTGLVGEQYF.

The V and J genes are TRBV6-6 and TRBJ1-2; 7 positions match TRBD1. With V trimmed by 4 bases and J by 0 bases, 5 bases remained unmatched. This CDR3 is built from 15 residues. CDR1 is MNHNY, CDR2 SVGAGI, per germline (reference sequence). Here the CDR3 reads CASSFPDRANYGYTF. The DNA of the CDR3 is TGTGCCAGCAGTTTCCCCGACAGGGCTAACTATGGCTACACCTTC.

The count of this clonotype is one. It is unclear where the CDR3 begins or ends on the DNA, so no DNA is shown, and the CDR3 is as TCRdb lists it. The V call is TRBV29-1, the J call TRBJ2-7. 10 amino acids form the CDR3, both terminal residues included. The germline gives CDR1 SQVTM, CDR2 ANQGSEA. CDR3 protein: CSVVGGGAYF.

The chain employs TRBV7-9 and TRBJ2-3; the D is unclear. Trimming took off 3 bases at V and 3 bases at J, with 13 bases between the two ends. CDR1 SEHNR and CDR2 FQNEAQ come from the germline V gene (reference sequence). This CDR3 contains 15 residues. CDR3 bases: TGTGCCAGCAGCTTTACCCCTTCGTGGACAGATACGCAGTATTTT. The encoded protein is CASSFTPSWTDTQYF.

The chain employs TRBV3-1 and TRBJ2-1, with D unclear. V dropped 4 bases and J dropped 11 bases, with 9 bases sitting between them. Germline loops: CDR1 LGHDT, CDR2 YNNKEL (reference sequence). The CDR3 extends over 11 amino acids. The CDR3 sequence: CASSPGGKQFF. The CDR3 DNA sequence: TGTGCCAGCAGCCCTGGTGGTAAGCAGTTCTTC.

The rearrangement uses TRBV7-2 and TRBJ2-1; D call uncertain. Germline loops: CDR1 SGHTA, CDR2 FQGNSA. The V end was cut by 8 bases, the J end by 0 bases, with 14 bases between. The CDR3 runs to 15 residues. CDR3 loop: CASGIPLASYNEQFF. In DNA form, the CDR3 reads TGTGCCAGCGGCATCCCCTTAGCCTCCTACAATGAGCAGTTCTTC.

This clonotype was observed once. The chain joins TRBV15 to TRBJ2-1; D ambiguous. The CDR3 spans 14 residues. Trimming left V 2 bases short and J 2 bases short, with 7 bases between. Looked up from germline, CDR1 is LNHNV and CDR2 is YYDKDF (reference sequence). For the CDR3, the DNA is TGTGCCACCAGCAGACGGAGCCCCTACAATGAGCAGTTCTTC. Translated: CATSRRSPYNEQFF.